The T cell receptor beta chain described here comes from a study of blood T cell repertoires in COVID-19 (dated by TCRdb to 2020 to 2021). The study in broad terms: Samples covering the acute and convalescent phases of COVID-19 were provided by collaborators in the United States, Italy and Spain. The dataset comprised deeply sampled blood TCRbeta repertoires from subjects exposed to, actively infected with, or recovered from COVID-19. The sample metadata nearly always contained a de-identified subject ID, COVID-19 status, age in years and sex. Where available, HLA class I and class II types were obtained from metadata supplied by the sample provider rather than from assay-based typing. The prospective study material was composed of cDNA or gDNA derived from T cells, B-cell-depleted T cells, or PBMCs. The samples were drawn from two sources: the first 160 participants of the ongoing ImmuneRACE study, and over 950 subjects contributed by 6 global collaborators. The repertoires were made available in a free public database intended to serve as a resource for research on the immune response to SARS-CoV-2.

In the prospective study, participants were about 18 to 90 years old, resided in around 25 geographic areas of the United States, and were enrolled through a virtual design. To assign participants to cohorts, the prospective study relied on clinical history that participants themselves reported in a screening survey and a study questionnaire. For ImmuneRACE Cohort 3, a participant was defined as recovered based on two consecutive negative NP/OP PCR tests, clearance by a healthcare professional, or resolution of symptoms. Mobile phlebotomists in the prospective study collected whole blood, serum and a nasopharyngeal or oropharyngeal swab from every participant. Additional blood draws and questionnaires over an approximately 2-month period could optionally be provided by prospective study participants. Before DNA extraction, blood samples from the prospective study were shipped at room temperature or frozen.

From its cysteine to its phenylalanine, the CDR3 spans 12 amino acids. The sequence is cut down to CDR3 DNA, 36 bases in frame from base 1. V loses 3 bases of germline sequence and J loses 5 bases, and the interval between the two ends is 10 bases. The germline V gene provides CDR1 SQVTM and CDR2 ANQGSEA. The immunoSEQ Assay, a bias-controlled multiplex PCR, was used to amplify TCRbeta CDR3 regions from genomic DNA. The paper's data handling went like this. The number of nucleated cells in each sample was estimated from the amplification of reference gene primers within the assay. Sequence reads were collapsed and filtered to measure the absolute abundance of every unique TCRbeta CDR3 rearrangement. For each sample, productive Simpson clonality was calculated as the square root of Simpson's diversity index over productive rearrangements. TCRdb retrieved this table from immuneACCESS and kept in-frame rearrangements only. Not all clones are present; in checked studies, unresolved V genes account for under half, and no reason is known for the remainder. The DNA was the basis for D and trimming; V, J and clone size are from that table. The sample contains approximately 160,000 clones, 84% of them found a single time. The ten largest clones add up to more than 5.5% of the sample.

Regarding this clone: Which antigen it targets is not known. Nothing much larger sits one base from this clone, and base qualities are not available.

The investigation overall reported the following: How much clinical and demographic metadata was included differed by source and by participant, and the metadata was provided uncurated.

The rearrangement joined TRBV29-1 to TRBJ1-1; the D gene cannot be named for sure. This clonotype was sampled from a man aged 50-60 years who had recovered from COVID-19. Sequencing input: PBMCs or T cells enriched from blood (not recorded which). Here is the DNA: TGCAGCGTTGATTGGGGAGGGACTGAAGCTTTCTTT. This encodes CSVDWGGTEAFF.